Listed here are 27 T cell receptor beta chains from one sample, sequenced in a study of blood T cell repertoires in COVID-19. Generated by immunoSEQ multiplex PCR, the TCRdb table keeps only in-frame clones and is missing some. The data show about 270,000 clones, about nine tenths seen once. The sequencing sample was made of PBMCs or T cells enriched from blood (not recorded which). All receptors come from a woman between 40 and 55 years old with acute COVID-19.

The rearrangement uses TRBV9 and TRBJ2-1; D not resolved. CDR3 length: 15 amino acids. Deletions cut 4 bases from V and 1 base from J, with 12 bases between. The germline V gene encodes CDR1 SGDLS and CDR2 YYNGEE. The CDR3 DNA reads TGTGCCAGCAGCACCTTTACGGGTTCCTACAATGAGCAGTTCTTC. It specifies CASSTFTGSYNEQFF. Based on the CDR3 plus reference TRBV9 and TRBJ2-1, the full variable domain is DSGVTQTPKHLITATGQRVTLRCSPRSGDLSVYWYQQSLDQGLQFLIQYYNGEERAKGNILERFSAQQFPDLHSELNLSSLELGDSALYFCASSTFTGSYNEQFFGPGTRLTVL.

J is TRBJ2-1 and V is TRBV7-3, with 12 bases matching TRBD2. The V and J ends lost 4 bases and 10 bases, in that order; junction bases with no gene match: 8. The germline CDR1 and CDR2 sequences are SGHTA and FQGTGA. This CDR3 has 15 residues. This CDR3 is CASSSGLAGPQEQFF. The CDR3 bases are TGTGCCAGCAGCTCGGGACTAGCGGGCCCCCAAGAGCAGTTCTTC.

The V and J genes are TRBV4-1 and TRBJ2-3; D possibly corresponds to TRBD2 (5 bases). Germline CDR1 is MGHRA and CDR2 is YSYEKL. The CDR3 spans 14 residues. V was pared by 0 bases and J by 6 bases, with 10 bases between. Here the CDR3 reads CASSQDGGRDTQYF. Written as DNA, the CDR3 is TGCGCCAGCAGCCAAGATGGCGGGCGGGATACGCAGTATTTT.

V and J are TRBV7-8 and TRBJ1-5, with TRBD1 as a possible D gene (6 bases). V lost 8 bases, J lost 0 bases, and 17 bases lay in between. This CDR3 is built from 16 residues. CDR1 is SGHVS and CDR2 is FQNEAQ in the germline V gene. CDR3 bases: TGTGCCAGCGGTCAAGGACAGACTAATAGCAATCAGCCCCAGCATTTT. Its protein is CASGQGQTNSNQPQHF.

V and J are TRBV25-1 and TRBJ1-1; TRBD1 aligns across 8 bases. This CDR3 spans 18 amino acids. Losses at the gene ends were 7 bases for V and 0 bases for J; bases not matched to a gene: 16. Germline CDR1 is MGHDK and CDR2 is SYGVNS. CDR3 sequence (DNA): TGTGCCAGCAAAGGACAGGGCGGACTTAGCACAATGAACACTGAAGCTTTCTTT. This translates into CASKGQGGLSTMNTEAFF.

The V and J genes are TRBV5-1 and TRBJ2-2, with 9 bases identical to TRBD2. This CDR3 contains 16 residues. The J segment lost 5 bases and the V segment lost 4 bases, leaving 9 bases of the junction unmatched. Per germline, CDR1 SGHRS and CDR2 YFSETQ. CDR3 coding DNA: TGCGCCAGCAGCCTCCATTTAGCGGGAGATACCGGGGAGCTGTTTTTT. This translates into CASSLHLAGDTGELFF.

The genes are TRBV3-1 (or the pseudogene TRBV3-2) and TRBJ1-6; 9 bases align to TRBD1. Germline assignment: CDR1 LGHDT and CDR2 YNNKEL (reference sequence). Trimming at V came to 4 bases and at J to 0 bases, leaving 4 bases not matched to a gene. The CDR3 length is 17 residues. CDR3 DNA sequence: TGTGCCAGCAGCCTGGACAGGGGACGCTCCTATAATTCACCCCTCCACTTT. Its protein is CASSLDRGRSYNSPLHF.

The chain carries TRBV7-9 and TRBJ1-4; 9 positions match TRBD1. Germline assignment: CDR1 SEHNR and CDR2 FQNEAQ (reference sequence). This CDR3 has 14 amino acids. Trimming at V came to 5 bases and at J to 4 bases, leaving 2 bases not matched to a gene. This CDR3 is CASSLDRGNEKLFF. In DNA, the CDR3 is TGTGCCAGCAGCCTGGACAGGGGTAATGAAAAACTGTTTTTT.

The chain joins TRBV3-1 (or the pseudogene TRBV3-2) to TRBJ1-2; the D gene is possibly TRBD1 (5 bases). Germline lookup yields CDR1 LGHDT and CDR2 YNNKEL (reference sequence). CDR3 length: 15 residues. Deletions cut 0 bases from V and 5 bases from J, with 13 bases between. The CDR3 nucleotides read TGTGCCAGCAGCCAAGATCGGCAGCAGGGTTATGGCTACACCTTC. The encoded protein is CASSQDRQQGYGYTF.

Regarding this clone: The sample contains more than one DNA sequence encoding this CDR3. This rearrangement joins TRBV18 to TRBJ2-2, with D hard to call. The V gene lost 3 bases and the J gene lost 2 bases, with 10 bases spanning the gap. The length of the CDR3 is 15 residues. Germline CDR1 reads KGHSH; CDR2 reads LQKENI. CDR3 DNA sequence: TGTGCCAGCTCACCCCGGCAGGTTAACACCGGGGAGCTGTTTTTT. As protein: CASSPRQVNTGELFF.

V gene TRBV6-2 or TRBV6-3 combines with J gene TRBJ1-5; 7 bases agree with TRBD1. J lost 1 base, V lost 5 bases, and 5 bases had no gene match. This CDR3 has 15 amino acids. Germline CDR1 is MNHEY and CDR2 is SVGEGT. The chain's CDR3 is CASSAGTVSNQPQHF. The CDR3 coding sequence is TGTGCCAGCAGTGCCGGGACAGTCAGCAATCAGCCCCAGCATTTT.

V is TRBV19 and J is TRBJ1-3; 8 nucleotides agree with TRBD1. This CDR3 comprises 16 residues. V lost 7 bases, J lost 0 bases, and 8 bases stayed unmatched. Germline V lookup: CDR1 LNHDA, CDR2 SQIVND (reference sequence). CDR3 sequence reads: CASKGTGLSSGNTIYF. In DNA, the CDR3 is TGTGCCAGTAAAGGGACAGGTCTGAGCTCTGGAAACACCATATATTTT. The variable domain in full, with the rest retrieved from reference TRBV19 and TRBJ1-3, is DGGITQSPKYLFRKEGQNVTLSCEQNLNHDAMYWYRQDPGQGLRLIYYSQIVNDFQKGDIAEGYSVSREKKESFPLTVTSAQKNPTAFYLCASKGTGLSSGNTIYFGEGSWLTVV.

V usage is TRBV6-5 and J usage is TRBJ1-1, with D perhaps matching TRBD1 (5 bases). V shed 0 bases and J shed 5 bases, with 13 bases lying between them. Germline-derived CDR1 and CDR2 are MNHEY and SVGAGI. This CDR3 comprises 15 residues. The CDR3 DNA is TGTGCCAGCAGTTACTCGGTCAAAGGGGTTACTGAAGCTTTCTTT. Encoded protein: CASSYSVKGVTEAFF.

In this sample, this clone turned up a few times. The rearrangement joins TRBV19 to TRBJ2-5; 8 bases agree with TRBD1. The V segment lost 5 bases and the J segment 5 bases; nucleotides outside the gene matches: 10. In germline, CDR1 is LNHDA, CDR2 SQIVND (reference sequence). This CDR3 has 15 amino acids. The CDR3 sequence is CASSPTGVKAETQYF. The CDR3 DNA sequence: TGTGCCAGTAGTCCGACAGGGGTCAAGGCGGAGACCCAGTACTTC.

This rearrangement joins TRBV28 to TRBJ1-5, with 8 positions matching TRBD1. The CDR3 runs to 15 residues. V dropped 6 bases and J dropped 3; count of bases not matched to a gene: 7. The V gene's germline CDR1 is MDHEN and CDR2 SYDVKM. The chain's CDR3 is CASSRVDRDNQPQHF. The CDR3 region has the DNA TGTGCCAGCAGCCGGGTGGACAGGGACAATCAGCCCCAGCATTTT.

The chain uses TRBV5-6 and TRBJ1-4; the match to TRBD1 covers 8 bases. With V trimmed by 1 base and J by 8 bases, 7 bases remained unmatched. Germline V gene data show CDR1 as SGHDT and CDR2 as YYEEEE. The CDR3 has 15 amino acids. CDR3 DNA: TGTGCCAGCAGCTTGCTGGACAGGGAGAACGAAAAACTGTTTTTT. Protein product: CASSLLDRENEKLFF. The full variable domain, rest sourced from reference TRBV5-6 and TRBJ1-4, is DAGVTQSPTHLIKTRGQQVTLRCSPKSGHDTVSWYQQALGQGPQFIFQYYEEEERQRGNFPDRFSGHQFPNYSSELNVNALLLGDSALYLCASSLLDRENEKLFFGSGTQLSVL.

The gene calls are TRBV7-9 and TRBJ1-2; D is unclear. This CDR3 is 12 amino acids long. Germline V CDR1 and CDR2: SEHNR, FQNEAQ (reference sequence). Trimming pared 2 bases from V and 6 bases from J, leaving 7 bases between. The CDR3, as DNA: TGTGCCAGCAGCTTATCTCCGGATGGCTACACCTTC. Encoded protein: CASSLSPDGYTF.

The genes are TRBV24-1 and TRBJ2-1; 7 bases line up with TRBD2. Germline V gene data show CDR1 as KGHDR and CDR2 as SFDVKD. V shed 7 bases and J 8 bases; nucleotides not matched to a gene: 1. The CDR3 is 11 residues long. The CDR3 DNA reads TGTGCCACCAGGGGGGGGGATGAGCAGTTCTTC. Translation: CATRGGDEQFF.

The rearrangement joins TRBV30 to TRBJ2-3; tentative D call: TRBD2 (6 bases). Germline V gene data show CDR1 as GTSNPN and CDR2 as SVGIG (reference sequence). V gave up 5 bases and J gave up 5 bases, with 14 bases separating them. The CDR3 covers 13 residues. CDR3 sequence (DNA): TGTGCCTGGGGCGGCGGGGTTTTAGATACGCAGTATTTT. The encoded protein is CAWGGGVLDTQYF. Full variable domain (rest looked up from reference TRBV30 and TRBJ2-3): SQTIHQWPATLVQPVGSPLSLECTVEGTSNPNLYWYRQAAGRGLQLLFYSVGIGQISSEVPQNLSASRPQDRQFILSSKKLLLSDSGFYLCAWGGGVLDTQYFGPGTRLTVL.

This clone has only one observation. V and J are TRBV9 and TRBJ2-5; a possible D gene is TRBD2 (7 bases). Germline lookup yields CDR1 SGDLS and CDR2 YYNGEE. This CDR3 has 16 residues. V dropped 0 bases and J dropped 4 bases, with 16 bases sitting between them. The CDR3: CASSVVEGGPVETQYF. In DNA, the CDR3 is TGTGCCAGCAGCGTAGTGGAGGGGGGGCCGGTAGAGACCCAGTACTTC.

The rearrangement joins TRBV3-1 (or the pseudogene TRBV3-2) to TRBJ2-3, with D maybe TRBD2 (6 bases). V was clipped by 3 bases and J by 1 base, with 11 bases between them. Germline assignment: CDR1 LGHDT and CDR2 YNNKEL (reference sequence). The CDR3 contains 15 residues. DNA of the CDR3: TGTGCCAGCAGCCAGTCGTGGGGGGGCACAGATACGCAGTATTTT. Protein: CASSQSWGGTDTQYF.

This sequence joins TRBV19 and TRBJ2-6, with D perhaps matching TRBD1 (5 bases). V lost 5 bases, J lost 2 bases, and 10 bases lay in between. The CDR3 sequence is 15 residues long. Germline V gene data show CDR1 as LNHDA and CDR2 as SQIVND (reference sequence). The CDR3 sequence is CASSQKGTGANVLTF. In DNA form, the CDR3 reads TGTGCCAGTAGTCAAAAGGGGACTGGGGCCAACGTCCTGACTTTC.

Written as DNA, the CDR3 is TGCGCCAGCAGTTCTTTCGGGACAGCAACTAATGAAAAACTGTTTTTT. Protein product: CASSSFGTATNEKLFF. The rearrangement joins TRBV5-1 to TRBJ1-4, with 7 bases aligning to TRBD1. V trimming: 5 bases; J trimming: 0 bases; junction bases outside the gene matches: 7. This CDR3 spans 16 amino acids. Germline CDR1 reads SGHRS; CDR2 reads YFSETQ.

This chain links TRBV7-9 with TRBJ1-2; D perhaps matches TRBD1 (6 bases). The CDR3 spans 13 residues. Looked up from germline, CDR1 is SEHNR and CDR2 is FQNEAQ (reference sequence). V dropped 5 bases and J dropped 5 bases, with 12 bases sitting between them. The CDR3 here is CASSTDRPYGYTF. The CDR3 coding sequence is TGTGCCAGCAGCACCGACAGGCCTTATGGCTACACCTTC. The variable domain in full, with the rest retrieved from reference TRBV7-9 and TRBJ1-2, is DTGVSQNPRHKITKRGQNVTFRCDPISEHNRLYWYRQTLGQGPEFLTYFQNEAQLEKSRLLSDRFSAERPKGSFSTLEIQRTEQGDSAMYLCASSTDRPYGYTFGSGTRLTVV.

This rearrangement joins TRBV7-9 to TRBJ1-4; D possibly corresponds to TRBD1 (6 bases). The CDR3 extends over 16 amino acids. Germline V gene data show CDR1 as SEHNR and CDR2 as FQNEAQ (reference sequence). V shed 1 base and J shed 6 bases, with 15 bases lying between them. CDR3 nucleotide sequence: TGTGCCAGCAGCTTAGGACAGGCAGTGTTATATGAAAAACTGTTTTTT. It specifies CASSLGQAVLYEKLFF.

DNA for the CDR3: TGCGCCAGCAGCCAAGACAGGGGCGAGCAGTACTTC. This sequence encodes CASSQDRGEQYF. The chain has TRBV5-1 and TRBJ2-7; 8 bases align to TRBD1. Looked up from germline, CDR1 is SGHRS and CDR2 is YFSETQ. Trimming cost V 4 bases and J 6 bases; bases outside gene matches: 3. The CDR3 is 12 residues long. Using reference TRBV5-1 and TRBJ2-7 for the parts outside the CDR3, the full variable domain is KAGVTQTPRYLIKTRGQQVTLSCSPISGHRSVSWYQQTPGQGLQFLFEYFSETQRNKGNFPGRFSGRQFSNSRSEMNVSTLELGDSALYLCASSQDRGEQYFGPGTRLTVT.

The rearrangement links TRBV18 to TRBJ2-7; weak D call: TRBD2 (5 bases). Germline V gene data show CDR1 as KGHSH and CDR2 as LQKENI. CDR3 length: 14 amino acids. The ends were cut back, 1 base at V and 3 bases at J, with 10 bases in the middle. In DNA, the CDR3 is TGTGCCAGCTCACCACGGCTAGGAGGCTACGAGCAGTACTTC. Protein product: CASSPRLGGYEQYF.